What follows are 2 T cell receptor beta chains derived from one specimen sequenced in a study of shared clonotypes between healthy human individuals. TCRdb keeps only in-frame clones here, not all; method: immunoSEQ multiplex PCR. The table includes 2 million to 3 million clones, roughly 93% detected once. The sample consisted of naive CD4+ T cells from PBMCs. The subset: CD45RA+ positively selected. These receptors were collected from a man aged 18 to 29 in good health. Some clones in this sample may be carry-over from other donors' samples.

The chain is built from TRBV16 and TRBJ2-7; 10 nucleotides align to TRBD2. The V segment lost 0 bases and the J segment 2 bases; nucleotides outside the gene matches: 4. The CDR3 runs to 16 residues. CDR1 is KGHSY and CDR2 is FQNENV in the germline V gene. The chain's CDR3 is CASSQSRTSGAYEQYF. In DNA, the CDR3 is TGTGCCAGCAGCCAATCACGGACTAGCGGAGCCTACGAGCAGTACTTC.

The V gene is TRBV18, the J gene TRBJ2-4, with D possibly TRBD2 on 5 matching bases. The CDR3 sequence is 18 residues long. V shed 2 bases and J shed 1 base, with 18 bases lying between them. Germline-derived CDR1 and CDR2 are KGHSH and LQKENI. In nucleotides, the CDR3 is TGTGCCAGCTCACCATCTCAGGACTTTTTTCGTGCCAAAAACATTCAGTACTTC. Protein sequence: CASSPSQDFFRAKNIQYF.